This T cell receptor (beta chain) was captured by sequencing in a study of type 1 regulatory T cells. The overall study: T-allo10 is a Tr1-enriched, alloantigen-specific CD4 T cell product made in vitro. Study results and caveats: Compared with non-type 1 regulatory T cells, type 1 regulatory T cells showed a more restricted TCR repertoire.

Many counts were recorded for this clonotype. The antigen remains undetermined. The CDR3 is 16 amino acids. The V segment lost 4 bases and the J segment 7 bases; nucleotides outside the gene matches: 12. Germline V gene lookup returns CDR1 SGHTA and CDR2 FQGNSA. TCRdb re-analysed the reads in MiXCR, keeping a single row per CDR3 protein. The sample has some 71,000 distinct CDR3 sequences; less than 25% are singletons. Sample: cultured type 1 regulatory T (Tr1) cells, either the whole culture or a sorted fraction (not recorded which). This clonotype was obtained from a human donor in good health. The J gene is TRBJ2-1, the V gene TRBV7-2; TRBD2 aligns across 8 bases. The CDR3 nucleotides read TGTGCCAGCAGCTCCGTTTCGGGAGGGAGCCGGAATGAGCAGTTCTTC. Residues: CASSSVSGGSRNEQFF.